One sample yielded the 12 T cell receptor beta chains listed below, sequenced in a study of tumor-infiltrating lymphocytes in primary liver carcinoma (dated by TCRdb to 2016 to 2017). Total RNA and DNA were co-extracted without cell sorting from about 19-30 mg of bulk tissue using the AllPrep DNA/RNA mini kit. The listed sequencing device is Illumina HiSeq 2500. A constant-region primer and ProtoScript II reverse transcriptase were used to reverse-transcribe TCRbeta-specific cDNA from around 530 ng total RNA. Three nested multiplex PCR rounds, following a slightly modified ARM-PCR procedure, were used to build the TCRbeta libraries. The first two PCR rounds used multiplex TRBV1-TRBV30 forward primers with a Cbeta reverse primer, each for about 11 cycles. Clones were called with MiXCR by TCRdb after fastp trimmed the public reads at Q25, and only in-frame beta chains were retained. Every entry covers one CDR3 protein and lists the most common genes and DNA from its rows. Here the sample has approximately 100,000 distinct CDR3 sequences; about 70% occur a single time. Around 12% of the sample belongs to the ten largest clones.

Sequencing input: liver tumor tissue from sampling region 2. The cell subset or site label, read with the paper, signifies: tumor region T2, inferior pole. The receptors were sampled from a woman aged 55-70 years with primary liver carcinoma and hepatitis B virus infection.

Note on this clonotype: The junction departs from germline at one end; a sequencing error may be responsible. The rearrangement joins TRBV4-1 to TRBJ2-7, with 7 bases matching TRBD1. Germline assignment: CDR1 MGHRA and CDR2 YSYEKL. This CDR3 has 15 residues. The CDR3 sequence: CAGSPSGTASYEQYF. The DNA for the CDR3 is TGCGCCGGCAGCCCCTCTGGGACAGCTTCATACGAGCAGTACTTC.

A word on this clonotype: One end of the junction varies from germline; a read error may be responsible. The V gene is TRBV6-1, the J gene TRBJ2-7, with 9 bases matching TRBD1. The CDR3 covers 17 residues. Germline CDR1 is MNHNS and CDR2 is SASEGT. The CDR3, as DNA: TGTCCCAGCATTGAAACCCCAGGAGGACAGGGGATAGACGAGCAGTACTTC. Encoded protein: CPSIETPGGQGIDEQYF.

This clonotype appeared many times. J is TRBJ1-1 and V is TRBV7-8; possible D gene TRBD1, 6 bases. V lost 2 bases and J lost 5, with 21 bases in between. CDR3 length: 17 residues. CDR1 and CDR2 (germline): SGHVS, FQNEAQ. In DNA form, the CDR3 reads TGTGCCAGCAGCTTAACCGGGGGCAGGGGTTTAAGGACTGAAGCTTTCTTT. Its translation is CASSLTGGRGLRTEAFF.

In DNA form, the CDR3 reads TGTGCCTGGAGTTCAGCTTCAGGAGTGGGTCAGCCTCAGTATTTT. It specifies CAWSSASGVGQPQYF. J is TRBJ1-5 and V is TRBV30; no reliable D call. The DNA end favors TRBJ2-3, so the J call may be wrong. This CDR3 is 15 amino acids long. The V gene's germline CDR1 is GTSNPN and CDR2 SVGIG (reference sequence).

Of note for this clonotype: This may come from a read error, since a much larger clone is one base off. The CDR3 DNA follows: TGTACCAGCAGCACCCAGGATCAGGCCCAGCATTTT. Protein sequence: CTSSTQDQAQHF. This chain joins TRBV7-8 and TRBJ1-5; D uncertain. This CDR3 region has 12 residues. The germline CDR1 and CDR2 sequences are SGHVS and FQNEAQ.

With respect to this clonotype: A read error may produce the germline difference seen at one junction end. The chain employs TRBV6-1 and TRBJ2-1; D is unclear. Germline CDR1 and CDR2: MNHNS and SASEGT. The CDR3 is 17 amino acids. CDR3 in amino acids: CASIEFRDGYIYNEQFF. DNA of the CDR3: TGTGCCAGCATTGAATTCCGAGACGGCTACATCTACAATGAGCAGTTCTTC.

As regards this clonotype: Mismatch with germline at one junction end may stem from a read error. The genes are TRBV10-1 and TRBJ2-7, with 14 nucleotides matching TRBD2. CDR3 length equals 17 residues. Germline assignment: CDR1 WNHNN and CDR2 SYGVQD (reference sequence). DNA of the CDR3: TGCGCCAGTAGTGGAATCCGGACTAGCGGGAGGTTGAGTGAGCAGTACTTC. It translates to CASSGIRTSGRLSEQYF.

This clonotype was counted once. The chain carries TRBV6-5 and TRBJ2-3; D remains ambiguous. Trimming took 5 bases from V and 3 from J, leaving 18 bases between them. This CDR3 comprises 16 residues. The germline V gene encodes CDR1 MNHEY and CDR2 SVGAGI. The CDR3 coding sequence is TGTGCCAGCAGTCCCGTAGCACCGGCAGCTACAGATACGCAGTATTTT. Its translation: CASSPVAPAATDTQYF.

For this clonotype: A read error may produce the germline difference seen at one junction end. The gene calls are TRBV10-3 and TRBJ2-1; no definite D call. The CDR3 has 14 amino acids. Per the germline V gene, CDR1 is ENHRY and CDR2 is SYGVKD. The CDR3 region is CAISAARVYNEQFF. In DNA, the CDR3 is TGTGCGATCAGTGCCGCTCGAGTCTACAATGAGCAGTTCTTC.

V usage is TRBV11-2 and J usage is TRBJ2-7; a weak D match, TRBD1 (5 bases). This CDR3 comprises 13 residues. CDR1 and CDR2 from the germline V gene are SGHAT and FQNNGV. V was clipped by 4 bases and J by 7 bases, with 14 bases between them. CDR3 region: CASSSERGYEQYF. In DNA, the CDR3 is TGTGCCAGCAGCTCCGAAAGGGGCTATGAGCAGTACTTC. Combining the CDR3 with reference TRBV11-2 and TRBJ2-7 gives the whole variable domain EAGVAQSPRYKIIEKRQSVAFWCNPISGHATLYWYQQILGQGPKLLIQFQNNGVVDDSQLPKDRFSAERLKGVDSTLKIQPAKLEDSAVYLCASSSERGYEQYFGPGTRLTVT.

This clonotype was seen a single time. At one end, the junction sequence differs from germline, possibly due to a read error. The chain couples TRBV11-3 to TRBJ2-1; D is perhaps TRBD2 (7 bases). The CDR3 spans 17 residues. Germline assignment: CDR1 SGHNT and CDR2 YENEEA. The CDR3 spells CASSSRGAQTMGIEQLF. The CDR3 nucleotides are TGTGCCAGCAGCTCCCGGGGGGCGCAGACCATGGGCATTGAGCAGCTCTTC.

The chain couples TRBV20-1 to TRBJ2-4, with TRBD2 as a possible D gene (6 bases). The V end lost 5 bases, the J end lost 6 bases, and 17 bases lay between the germline ends. Germline V lookup: CDR1 DFQATT, CDR2 SNEGSKA (reference sequence). This CDR3 has 14 amino acids. The CDR3 is CSAAPEGGRNIQYF. The CDR3 nucleotides read TGCAGTGCTGCGCCGGAGGGTGGGAGAAACATTCAGTACTTC.